The T cell receptor beta chain under discussion was sequenced for a study of T cell responses to AZD1222 COVID-19 vaccine. Regarding the study as a whole: Baseline seropositivity characterized only a handful of AZD1222 recipients.

A remark on this clone: Its specificity is not known.

Sequencing used immunoSEQ multiplex PCR; TCRdb keeps in-frame clones, though not all of them. The sample lists around 130,000 clones; around 90% were seen once. V lost 4 bases and J 5 bases, leaving 11 bases between the germline ends. This CDR3 spans 13 amino acids. CDR1 ENHRY and CDR2 SYGVKD come from the germline V gene. The sequence was collected from an adult who received the MenACWY meningococcal vaccine as a control. This material consisted of peripheral blood, taken 28 days after the second dose of the MenACWY control vaccine. The chain combines TRBV10-3 with TRBJ1-1, with D unresolved. The DNA of the CDR3 is TGTGCCATCAGTGCATTAATGGGGACTGAAGCTTTCTTT. Amino acid sequence: CAISALMGTEAFF.